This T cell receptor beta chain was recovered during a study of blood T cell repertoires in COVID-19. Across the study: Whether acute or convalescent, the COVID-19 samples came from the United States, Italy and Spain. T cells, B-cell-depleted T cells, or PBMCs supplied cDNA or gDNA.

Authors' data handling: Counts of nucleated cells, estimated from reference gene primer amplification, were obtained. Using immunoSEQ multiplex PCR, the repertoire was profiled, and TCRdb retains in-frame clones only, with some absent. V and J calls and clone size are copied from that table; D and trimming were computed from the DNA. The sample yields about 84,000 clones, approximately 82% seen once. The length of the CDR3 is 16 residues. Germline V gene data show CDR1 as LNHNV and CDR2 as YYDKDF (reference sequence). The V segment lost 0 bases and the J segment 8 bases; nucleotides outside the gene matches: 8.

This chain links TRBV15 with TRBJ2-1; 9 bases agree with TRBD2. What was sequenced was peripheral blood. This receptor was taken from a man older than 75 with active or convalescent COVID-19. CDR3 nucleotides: TGTGCCACCAGCAGAGAGAGGGCGGGAGGGCTCGATGAGCAGTTCTTC. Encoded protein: CATSRERAGGLDEQFF.